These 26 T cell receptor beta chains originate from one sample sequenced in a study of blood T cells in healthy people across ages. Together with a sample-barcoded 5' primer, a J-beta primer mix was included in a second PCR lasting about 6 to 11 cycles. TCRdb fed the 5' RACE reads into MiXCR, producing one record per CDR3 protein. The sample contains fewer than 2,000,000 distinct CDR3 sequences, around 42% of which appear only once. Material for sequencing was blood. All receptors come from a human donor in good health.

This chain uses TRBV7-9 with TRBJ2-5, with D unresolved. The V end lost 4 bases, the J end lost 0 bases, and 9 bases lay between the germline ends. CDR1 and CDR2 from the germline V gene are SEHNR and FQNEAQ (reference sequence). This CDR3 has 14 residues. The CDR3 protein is CASSSNYYQETQYF. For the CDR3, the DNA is TGTGCCAGCAGCTCAAACTACTACCAAGAGACCCAGTACTTC. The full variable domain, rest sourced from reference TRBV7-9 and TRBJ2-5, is DTGVSQNPRHKITKRGQNVTFRCDPISEHNRLYWYRQTLGQGPEFLTYFQNEAQLEKSRLLSDRFSAERPKGSFSTLEIQRTEQGDSAMYLCASSSNYYQETQYFGPGTRLLVL.

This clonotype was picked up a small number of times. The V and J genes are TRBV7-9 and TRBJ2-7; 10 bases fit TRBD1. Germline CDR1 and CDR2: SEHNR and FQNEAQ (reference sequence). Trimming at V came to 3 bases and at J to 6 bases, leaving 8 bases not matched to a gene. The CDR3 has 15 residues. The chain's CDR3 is CASSFTGTGASEQYF. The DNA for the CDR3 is TGTGCCAGCAGCTTCACCGGGACAGGGGCGAGCGAGCAGTACTTC.

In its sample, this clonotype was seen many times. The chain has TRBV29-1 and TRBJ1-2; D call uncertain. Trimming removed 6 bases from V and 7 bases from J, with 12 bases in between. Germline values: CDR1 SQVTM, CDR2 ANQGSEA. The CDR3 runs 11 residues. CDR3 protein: CSVGELAGYTF. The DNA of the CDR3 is TGCAGCGTCGGGGAGCTAGCTGGCTACACCTTC.

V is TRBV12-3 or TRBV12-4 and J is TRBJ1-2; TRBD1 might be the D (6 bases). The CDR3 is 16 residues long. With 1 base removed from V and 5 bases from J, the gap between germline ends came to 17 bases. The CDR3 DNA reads TGTGCCAGCAGTTTAGGACAGGCCCCGCAAGGGTATGGCTACACCTTC. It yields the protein CASSLGQAPQGYGYTF.

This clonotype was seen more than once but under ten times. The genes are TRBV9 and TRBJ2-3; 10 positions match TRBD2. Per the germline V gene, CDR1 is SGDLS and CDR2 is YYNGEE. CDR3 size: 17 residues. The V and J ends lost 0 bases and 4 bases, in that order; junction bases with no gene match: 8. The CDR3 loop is CASSVGVKGTSADTQYF. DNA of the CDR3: TGTGCCAGCAGCGTAGGCGTCAAGGGGACTAGCGCAGATACGCAGTATTTT.

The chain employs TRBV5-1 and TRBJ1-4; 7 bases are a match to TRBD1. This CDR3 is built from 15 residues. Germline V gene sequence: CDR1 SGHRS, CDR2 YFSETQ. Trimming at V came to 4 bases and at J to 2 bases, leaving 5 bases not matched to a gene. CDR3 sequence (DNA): TGCGCCAGCAGCGAACAGGGGATGACTAATGAAAAACTGTTTTTT. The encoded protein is CASSEQGMTNEKLFF.

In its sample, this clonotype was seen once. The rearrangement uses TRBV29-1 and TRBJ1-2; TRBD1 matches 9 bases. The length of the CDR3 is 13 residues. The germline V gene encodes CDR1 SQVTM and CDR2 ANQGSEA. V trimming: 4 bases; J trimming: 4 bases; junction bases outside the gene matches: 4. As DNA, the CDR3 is TGCAGCGTTGTCACAGGGGGCGGCTATGGCTACACCTTC. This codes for CSVVTGGGYGYTF. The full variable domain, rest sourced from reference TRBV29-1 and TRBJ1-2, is SAVISQKPSRDICQRGTSLTIQCQVDSQVTMMFWYRQQPGQSLTLIATANQGSEATYESGFVIDKFPISRPNLTFSTLTVSNMSPEDSSIYLCSVVTGGGYGYTFGSGTRLTVV.

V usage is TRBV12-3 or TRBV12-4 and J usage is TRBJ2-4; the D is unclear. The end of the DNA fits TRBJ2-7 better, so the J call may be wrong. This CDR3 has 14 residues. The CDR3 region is CASSPRQRSYEQYF. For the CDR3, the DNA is TGTGCCAGCAGTCCGAGACAAAGGTCTTACGAGCAGTACTTC.

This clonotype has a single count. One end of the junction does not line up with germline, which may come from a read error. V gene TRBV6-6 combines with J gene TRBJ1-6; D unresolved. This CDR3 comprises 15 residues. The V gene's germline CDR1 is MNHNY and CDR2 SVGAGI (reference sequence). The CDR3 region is CASSFGSAGNSPLHF. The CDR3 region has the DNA TGTGCTAGCAGTTTTGGATCGGCGGGAAATTCACCCCTCCACTTT.

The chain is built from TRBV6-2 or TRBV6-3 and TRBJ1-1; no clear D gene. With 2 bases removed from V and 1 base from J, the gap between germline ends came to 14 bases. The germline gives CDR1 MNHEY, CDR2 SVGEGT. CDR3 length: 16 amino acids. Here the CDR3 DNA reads TGTGCCAGCAGTTACACAATCAGGCTCCGGAACACTGAAGCTTTCTTT. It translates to CASSYTIRLRNTEAFF.

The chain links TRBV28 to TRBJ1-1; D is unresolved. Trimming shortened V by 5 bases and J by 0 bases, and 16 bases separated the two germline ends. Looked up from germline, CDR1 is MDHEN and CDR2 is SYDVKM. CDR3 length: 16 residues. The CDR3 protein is CASSPPRAGLNTEAFF. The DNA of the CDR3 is TGTGCCAGCAGTCCCCCCCGGGCAGGCCTGAACACTGAAGCTTTCTTT.

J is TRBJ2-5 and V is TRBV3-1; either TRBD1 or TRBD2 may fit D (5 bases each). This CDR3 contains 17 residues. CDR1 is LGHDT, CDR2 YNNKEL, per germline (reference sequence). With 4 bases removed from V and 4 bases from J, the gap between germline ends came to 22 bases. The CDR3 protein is CASSRPTGTPSRETQYF. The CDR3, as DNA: TGTGCCAGCAGCCGCCCAACCGGGACGCCTTCCAGAGAGACCCAGTACTTC.

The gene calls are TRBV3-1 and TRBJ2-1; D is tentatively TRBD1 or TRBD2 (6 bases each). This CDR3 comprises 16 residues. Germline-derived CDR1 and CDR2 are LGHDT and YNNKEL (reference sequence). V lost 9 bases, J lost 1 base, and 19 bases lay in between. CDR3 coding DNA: TGTGCCAGTATTAAGACGGGGGACACATCCTACAATGAGCAGTTCTTC. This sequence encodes CASIKTGDTSYNEQFF.

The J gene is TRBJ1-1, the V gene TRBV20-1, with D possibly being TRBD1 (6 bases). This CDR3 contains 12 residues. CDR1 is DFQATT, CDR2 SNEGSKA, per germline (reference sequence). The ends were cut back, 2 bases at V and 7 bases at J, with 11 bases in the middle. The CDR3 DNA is TGCAGTGCTAGACAGGGGTTTAATGAAGCTTTCTTT. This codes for CSARQGFNEAFF.

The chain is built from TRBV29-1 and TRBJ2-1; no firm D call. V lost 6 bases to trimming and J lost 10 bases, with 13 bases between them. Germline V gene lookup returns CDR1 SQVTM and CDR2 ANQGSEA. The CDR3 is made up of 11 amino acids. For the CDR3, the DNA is TGCAGCGTGGCAGTGGTGGGCGAGCAGTTCTTC. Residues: CSVAVVGEQFF.

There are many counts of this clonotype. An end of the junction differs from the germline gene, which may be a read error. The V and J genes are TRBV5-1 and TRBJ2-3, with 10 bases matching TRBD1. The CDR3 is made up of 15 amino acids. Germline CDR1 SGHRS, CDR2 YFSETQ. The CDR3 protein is CASSPGTGGTDTQYF. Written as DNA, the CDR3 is TGTGCCAGCAGCCCCGGGACAGGGGGCACAGATACGCAGTATTTT.

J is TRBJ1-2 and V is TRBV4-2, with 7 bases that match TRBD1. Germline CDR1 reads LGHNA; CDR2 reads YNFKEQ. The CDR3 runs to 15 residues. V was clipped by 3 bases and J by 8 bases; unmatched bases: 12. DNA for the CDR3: TGTGCCAGCAGCCATTCGACAGGGAATTTGGGAGGCTACACCTTC. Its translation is CASSHSTGNLGGYTF.

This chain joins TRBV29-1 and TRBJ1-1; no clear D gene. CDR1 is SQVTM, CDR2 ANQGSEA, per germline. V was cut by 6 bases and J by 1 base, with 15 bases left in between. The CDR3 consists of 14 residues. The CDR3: CSVHPTYGNTEAFF. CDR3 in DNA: TGCAGCGTCCACCCGACATACGGGAACACTGAAGCTTTCTTT.

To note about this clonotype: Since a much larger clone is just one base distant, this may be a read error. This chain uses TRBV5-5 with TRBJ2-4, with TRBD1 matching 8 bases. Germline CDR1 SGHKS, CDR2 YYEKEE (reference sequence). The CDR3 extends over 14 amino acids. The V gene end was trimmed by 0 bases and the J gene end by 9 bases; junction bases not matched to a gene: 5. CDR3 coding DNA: TGTGCCAGCAGCTTGGCGGGACAGGAGGCCATTCAGTACTTC. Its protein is CASSLAGQEAIQYF.

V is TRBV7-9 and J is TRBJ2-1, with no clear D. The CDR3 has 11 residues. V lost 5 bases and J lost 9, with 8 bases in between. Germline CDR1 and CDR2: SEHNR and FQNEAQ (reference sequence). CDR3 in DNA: TGTGCCAGCAGCCTTCCCAGTGAGCAGTTCTTC. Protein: CASSLPSEQFF.

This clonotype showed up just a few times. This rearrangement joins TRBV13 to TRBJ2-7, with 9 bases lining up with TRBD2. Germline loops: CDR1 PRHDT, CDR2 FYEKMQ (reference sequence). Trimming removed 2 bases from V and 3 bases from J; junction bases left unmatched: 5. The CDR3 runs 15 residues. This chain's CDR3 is CASSLRGGASYEQYF. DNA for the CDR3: TGTGCCAGCAGCTTACGCGGGGGGGCCAGCTACGAGCAGTACTTC. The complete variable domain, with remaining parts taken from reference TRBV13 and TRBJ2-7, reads AAGVIQSPRHLIKEKRETATLKCYPIPRHDTVYWYQQGPGQDPQFLISFYEKMQSDKGSIPDRFSAQQFSDYHSELNMSSLELGDSALYFCASSLRGGASYEQYFGPGTRLTVT.

In DNA, the CDR3 is TGTGCCAGCAGCTTACGGGGGCCCGGAGATACGCAGTATTTT. Protein product: CASSLRGPGDTQYF. This sequence joins TRBV7-2 and TRBJ2-3, with D perhaps being TRBD1 or TRBD2 (6 bases each). V gave up 2 bases and J gave up 5 bases, with 11 bases separating them. CDR1 is SGHTA and CDR2 is FQGNSA in the germline V gene. This CDR3 contains 14 residues.

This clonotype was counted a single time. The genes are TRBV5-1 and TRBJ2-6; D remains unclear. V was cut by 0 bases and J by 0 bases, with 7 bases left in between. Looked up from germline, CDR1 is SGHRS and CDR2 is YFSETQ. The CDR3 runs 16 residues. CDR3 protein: CASSLGVNSGANVLTF. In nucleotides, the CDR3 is TGCGCCAGCAGCTTGGGGGTAAACTCTGGGGCCAACGTCCTGACTTTC.

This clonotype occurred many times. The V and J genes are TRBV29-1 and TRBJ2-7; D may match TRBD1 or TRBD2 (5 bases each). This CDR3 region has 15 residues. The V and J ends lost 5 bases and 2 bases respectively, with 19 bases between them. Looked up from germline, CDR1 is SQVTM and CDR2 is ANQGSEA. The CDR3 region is CSVNPGDREPYEQYF. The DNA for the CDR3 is TGCAGCGTTAACCCCGGGGACCGCGAACCCTACGAGCAGTACTTC.

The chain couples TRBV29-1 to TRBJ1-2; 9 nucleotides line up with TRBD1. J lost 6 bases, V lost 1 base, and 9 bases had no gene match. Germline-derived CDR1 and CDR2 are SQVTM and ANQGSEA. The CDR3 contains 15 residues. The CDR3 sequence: CSVEVLRDRVHGYTF. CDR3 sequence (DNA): TGCAGCGTTGAAGTCCTCCGGGACAGGGTCCATGGCTACACCTTC.

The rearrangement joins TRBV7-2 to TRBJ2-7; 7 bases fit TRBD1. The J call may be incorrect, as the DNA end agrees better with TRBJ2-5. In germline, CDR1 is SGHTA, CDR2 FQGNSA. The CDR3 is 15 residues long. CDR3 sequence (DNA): TGTGCCAGCCAGCGGATAGAGGGGGCTTGGGAGACCCAGTACTTC. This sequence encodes CASQRIEGAWETQYF.